These T cell receptor beta chains were read from a single sample in a study of identical twins. Each CDR3 protein gets one entry after TCRdb re-called the 5' RACE reads with MiXCR. The table records some 600,000 distinct CDR3 sequences, about 7% of them present only once. Separately, the same data were catalogued under a study of yellow fever vaccine responses in identical twins.

The sample consisted of PBMCs. These receptors all stem from a woman aged 18-29 years in good health. Each CDR3 is given with its conserved first and last residue. Fields, in order: V gene, J gene, CDR3 length, CDR3 protein.

>TRBV5-1|TRBJ2-2|15
CASSSAGLNTGELFF
>TRBV12-3/TRBV12-4|TRBJ1-3|15
CASSPGGAEGNTIYF
>TRBV11-2|TRBJ1-1|14
CASSSLGVNTEAFF
>TRBV29-1|TRBJ1-2|15
CSVRDPGLRDYGYTF
>TRBV11-1|TRBJ2-1|18
CASSSNGLAGDSYNEQFF
>TRBV4-1|TRBJ2-3|14
CASSDRGKADTQYF
>TRBV15|TRBJ2-3|16
CATSRVRTESTDTQYF
>TRBV24-1|TRBJ1-1|12
CATSFAGLIAFF
>TRBV12-3/TRBV12-4|TRBJ2-3|16
CASSTGLAGGRVTQYF
>TRBV28|TRBJ1-1|13
CASSSPGGSEAFF
>TRBV5-1|TRBJ2-5|14
CASSARELGETQYF
>TRBV11-2|TRBJ2-3|14
CASSVGTFRDTQYF
>TRBV28|TRBJ1-1|13
CASIPGRTLGAFF
>TRBV28|TRBJ2-1|16
CASSLFRSLGNNEQFF
>TRBV24-1|TRBJ2-1|12
CATSRGKDEQFF
>TRBV7-9|TRBJ1-2|14
CASIPRGGDYGYTF
>TRBV5-1|TRBJ2-1|12
CASSLAGDEQFF
>TRBV5-1|TRBJ2-2|15
CASSLRGATAGELFF
>TRBV19|TRBJ1-5|13
CASSIRGNQPQHF
>TRBV7-3|TRBJ2-5|15
CASSSTGQTQETQYF
>TRBV4-1|TRBJ2-7|17
CASSHGTSGSSSYEQYF
>TRBV3-1|TRBJ2-4|14
CASSQGTGPNIQYF
>TRBV28|TRBJ2-3|16
CASTFISTGSTDTQYF
>TRBV29-1|TRBJ2-1|16
CSAVDITSGALNEQFF
>TRBV5-6|TRBJ2-3|16
CSSSLGLAGNSDTQYF
>TRBV6-5|TRBJ1-6|15
CASSYQGQGNSPLHF
>TRBV24-1|TRBJ2-1|16
CATSDRRLAQYNEQFF
>TRBV11-2|TRBJ2-3|17
CASSPGLWGGRGYTQYF
>TRBV7-7|TRBJ2-1|16
CASSPQWEASHNEQFF
>TRBV20-1|TRBJ1-5|13
CSASGQGGNLQHF
>TRBV27|TRBJ1-6|15
CASSLDRSYNSPLHF
>TRBV3-1|TRBJ2-7|16
CASSPTRARGSYEQYF
>TRBV5-1|TRBJ1-1|15
CASSSKTGGITEAFF
>TRBV29-1|TRBJ2-7|16
CSVGSVSGSSTYEQYF
>TRBV15|TRBJ2-2|14
CATSRDSFSGELFF
>TRBV4-1|TRBJ1-1|14
CASSQVFEGQGAFF
>TRBV6-1|TRBJ2-1|15
CASRLTGVSLGEQFF
>TRBV12-3/TRBV12-4|TRBJ1-5|13
CASRGQGDQPQHF
>TRBV20-1|TRBJ2-5|13
CSARLAGVVTQYF
>TRBV4-1|TRBJ2-2|13
CASSQGLTGELFF
>TRBV2|TRBJ2-7|17
CASNKREAGQKAYEQYF
>TRBV6-1|TRBJ2-2|13
CATNTRATGELFF
>TRBV12-5|TRBJ1-1|16
CASGLVLGGRNTEAFF
>TRBV6-5|TRBJ2-3|16
CASSYSKGASTDTQYF
>TRBV2|TRBJ1-2|11
CASSGAGGYTF
>TRBV2|TRBJ2-3|15
CASNTLGGSTGTQYF
>TRBV12-3/TRBV12-4|TRBJ2-1|14
CASSLDRVRGEQFF
>TRBV3-1|TRBJ2-7|14
CASSQAVSMGEQYF
>TRBV12-3/TRBV12-4|TRBJ2-3|13
CASSPPAGDTQYF
>TRBV7-9|TRBJ2-2|17
CASSAPSGGPNTGELFF
>TRBV5-1|TRBJ2-1|15
CASGKTGDSYNEQFF
>TRBV19|TRBJ2-2|15
CATAALAGGFGELFF
>TRBV19|TRBJ1-5|18
CASSTTRTGISSNQPQHF